What follows are 21 T cell receptor beta chains derived from one specimen sequenced in a study of B cell selection in AIRE deficiency. Regulatory T cells were sorted as CD4+CD25hiCD127low/negative. Clones were sequenced by immunoSEQ multiplex PCR, and TCRdb holds only the in-frame ones, with some missing. Of about 18,000 clones in the sample, around 93% were seen once. The sequenced sample consisted of CD4+CD25+ Tregs sorted from PBMCs. Receptors were obtained from a human donor in good health.

This clone was seen just once. The chain employs TRBV27 and TRBJ2-7; TRBD2 matches at 16 bases. Per the germline V gene, CDR1 is MNHEY and CDR2 is SMNVEV (reference sequence). J lost 4 bases, V lost 5 bases, and 8 bases had no gene match. The CDR3 runs to 17 residues. CDR3 loop: CASSSPGLAGGWYEQYF. The CDR3 nucleotides are TGTGCCAGCAGTAGCCCGGGACTAGCGGGAGGGTGGTACGAGCAGTACTTC.

The chain employs TRBV4-2 and TRBJ2-5; 7 bases agree with TRBD2. The CDR3 covers 17 residues. CDR1 is LGHNA, CDR2 YNFKEQ, per germline. V trimming: 3 bases; J trimming: 1 base; junction bases outside the gene matches: 11. The CDR3 sequence: CASSHSWGGRSQETQYF. Here the CDR3 DNA reads TGTGCCAGCAGCCACTCCTGGGGCGGGAGATCCCAAGAGACCCAGTACTTC.

This clone showed up just once. The CDR3 DNA follows: TGTGCCAGCTCGAGGTACAGGGGTTATGGCTACACCTTC. Translation gives CASSRYRGYGYTF. The chain combines TRBV28 with TRBJ1-2; 7 nucleotides agree with TRBD1. Looked up from germline, CDR1 is MDHEN and CDR2 is SYDVKM. This CDR3 is 13 amino acids long. V shed 8 bases and J 5 bases; nucleotides not matched to a gene: 8.

This chain uses TRBV5-1 with TRBJ2-7, with 11 bases lining up with TRBD2. Germline assignment: CDR1 SGHRS and CDR2 YFSETQ. V lost 6 bases and J lost 3; bases outside the gene matches: 5. The CDR3 runs to 14 residues. Here the CDR3 DNA reads TGCGCCAGCACCATAGCGGGAGGGGTCTACGAGCAGTACTTC. It specifies CASTIAGGVYEQYF.

The V call is TRBV7-4, the J call TRBJ2-7, with 12 bases matching TRBD2. Germline trimming cut 4 bases from V and 5 bases from J; bases unmatched to any gene: 9. The CDR3 has 16 amino acids. Germline lookup yields CDR1 SGHVT and CDR2 SQSDAQ. CDR3 region: CASSSPSGRAGNEQYF. In DNA form, the CDR3 reads TGTGCCAGCAGCTCCCCTAGCGGGAGGGCCGGTAACGAGCAGTACTTC.

Remarks on this clone: The same CDR3 can be traced to other DNA sequences in this sample. V gene TRBV5-1 combines with J gene TRBJ1-6; the D gene is possibly TRBD1 (6 bases). The V end was cut by 2 bases, the J end by 7 bases, with 10 bases between. The CDR3 has 14 residues. In germline, CDR1 is SGHRS, CDR2 YFSETQ. The CDR3 sequence: CASSLQGGNSPLHF. As DNA, the CDR3 is TGCGCCAGCAGCTTACAGGGAGGGAATTCACCCCTCCACTTT.

This chain connects TRBV4-2 to TRBJ1-1; unclear D gene. Germline V CDR1 and CDR2: LGHNA, YNFKEQ. This CDR3 spans 12 amino acids. V shed 5 bases and J shed 5 bases, with 9 bases lying between them. The CDR3 nucleotides are TGTGCCAGCAGCTTGGCCGGGACTGAAGCTTTCTTT. Residues: CASSLAGTEAFF.

For the CDR3, the DNA is TGTGCCAGTAGTATGATCAACGGGAAGGGCTACACCTTC. Its translation is CASSMINGKGYTF. This sequence joins TRBV19 and TRBJ1-2, with no clear D. This CDR3 has 13 residues. Trimming shortened V by 3 bases and J by 8 bases, and 13 bases separated the two germline ends. The germline V gene has CDR1 LNHDA and CDR2 SQIVND (reference sequence).

The genes are TRBV4-3 and TRBJ1-2, with 7 positions matching TRBD1. V was pared by 2 bases and J by 8 bases, with 2 bases of the junction left unmatched. The CDR3 consists of 12 residues. Germline-derived CDR1 and CDR2 are LGHNA and YSLEER. CDR3 in DNA: TGCGCCAGCAGCCAATCAGGGGGGGGCTACACCTTC. Its protein product is CASSQSGGGYTF.

V gene TRBV7-2 combines with J gene TRBJ2-1; TRBD2 might be the D (6 bases). Trimming stripped 0 bases from V and 4 bases from J, with 10 bases between. CDR1 is SGHTA and CDR2 is FQGNSA in the germline V gene. The CDR3 spans 15 residues. CDR3 residues: CASSLAPGTYNEQFF. The DNA for the CDR3 is TGTGCCAGCAGCTTAGCGCCAGGGACTTACAATGAGCAGTTCTTC.

In this sample, this clone turned up once. The genes are TRBV25-1 and TRBJ2-5, with 7 bases that match TRBD1. Trimming took 8 bases from V and 4 from J; bases not matched to a gene: 13. The V gene's germline CDR1 is MGHDK and CDR2 SYGVNS. CDR3 length: 15 amino acids. The CDR3 loop is CASSPSDRAGETQYF. In DNA form, the CDR3 reads TGTGCCAGCTCCCCGTCAGACAGGGCGGGAGAGACCCAGTACTTC.

The V gene is TRBV7-3, the J gene TRBJ2-3, with 10 bases that match TRBD2. The germline gives CDR1 SGHTA, CDR2 FQGTGA. The V gene end was trimmed by 1 base and the J gene end by 1 base; junction bases not matched to a gene: 2. The CDR3 is 16 residues long. The CDR3, as DNA: TGTGCCAGCAGCTTAATAGGACTAGCGGGCACAGATACGCAGTATTTT. It translates to CASSLIGLAGTDTQYF. The whole variable domain, remainder taken from reference TRBV7-3 and TRBJ2-3, is GAGVSQTPSNKVTEKGKYVELRCDPISGHTALYWYRQSLGQGPEFLIYFQGTGAADDSGLPNDRFFAVRPEGSVSTLKIQRTERGDSAVYLCASSLIGLAGTDTQYFGPGTRLTVL.

The chain carries TRBV11-2 and TRBJ2-7; D gene unclear. The CDR3 runs 14 residues. The V and J ends lost 1 base and 5 bases respectively, with 12 bases between them. CDR1 is SGHAT, CDR2 FQNNGV, per germline. The CDR3 nucleotides are TGTGCCAGCAGCTTAGTAACAGTTGGTAACGAGCAGTACTTC. Amino acids: CASSLVTVGNEQYF. Full variable domain (outside the CDR3, taken from reference TRBV11-2 and TRBJ2-7): EAGVAQSPRYKIIEKRQSVAFWCNPISGHATLYWYQQILGQGPKLLIQFQNNGVVDDSQLPKDRFSAERLKGVDSTLKIQPAKLEDSAVYLCASSLVTVGNEQYFGPGTRLTVT.

The chain joins TRBV18 to TRBJ1-1; D is ambiguous. The CDR3 loop spans 12 amino acids. Germline V lookup: CDR1 KGHSH, CDR2 LQKENI. Trimming stripped 3 bases from V and 5 bases from J, with 7 bases between. The CDR3 DNA reads as TGTGCCAGCTCACCGACGGGGACTGAAGCTTTCTTT. It specifies CASSPTGTEAFF.

V and J are TRBV7-7 and TRBJ2-5; maybe TRBD2 (6 bases). Germline V CDR1 and CDR2: SSHAT, FNYEAQ (reference sequence). Trimming removed 6 bases from V and 2 bases from J, with 10 bases in between. This CDR3 spans 13 amino acids. The CDR3 DNA reads as TGTGCCAGCAGTTATAGCGGACAAGAGACCCAGTACTTC. Amino acids: CASSYSGQETQYF. The full variable domain, its missing parts supplied by reference TRBV7-7 and TRBJ2-5, is GAGVSQSPRYKVTKRGQDVTLRCDPISSHATLYWYQQALGQGPEFLTYFNYEAQPDKSGLPSDRFSAERPEGSISTLTIQRTEQRDSAMYRCASSYSGQETQYFGPGTRLLVL.

The chain has TRBV18 and TRBJ2-1, with 9 bases matching TRBD1. J was trimmed by 2 bases and V by 3 bases; bases with no gene match: 5. The CDR3 length is 16 residues. Germline loops: CDR1 KGHSH, CDR2 LQKENI. As DNA, the CDR3 is TGTGCCAGCTCACCCGGGACAGGGAGGCCCTACAATGAGCAGTTCTTC. It codes for CASSPGTGRPYNEQFF. Supplemented by reference TRBV18 and TRBJ2-1, the full variable domain reads NAGVMQNPRHLVRRRGQEARLRCSPMKGHSHVYWYRQLPEEGLKFMVYLQKENIIDESGMPKERFSAEFPKEGPSILRIQQVVRGDSAAYFCASSPGTGRPYNEQFFGPGTRLTVL.

V gene TRBV11-3 combines with J gene TRBJ1-1; tentative D call: TRBD1 (6 bases). V lost 4 bases and J 5 bases, leaving 14 bases between the germline ends. This CDR3 region has 14 residues. Germline V gives CDR1 SGHNT, CDR2 YENEEA. DNA for the CDR3: TGTGCCAGCAGCTATAGGGGGGAGGGGACTGAAGCTTTCTTT. Residues: CASSYRGEGTEAFF.

The chain combines TRBV25-1 with TRBJ2-7, with 10 nucleotides matching TRBD1. Looked up from germline, CDR1 is MGHDK and CDR2 is SYGVNS. The J segment lost 5 bases and the V segment lost 1 base, leaving 8 bases of the junction unmatched. The length of the CDR3 is 16 residues. The CDR3 here is CASSELGAGTGDEQYF. The DNA for the CDR3 is TGTGCCAGCAGTGAATTAGGAGCGGGGACAGGGGACGAGCAGTACTTC.

The chain has TRBV5-1 and TRBJ1-1; TRBD1 is a possible D gene (6 bases). CDR3 length equals 14 residues. Trimming left V 3 bases short and J 1 base short, with 10 bases between. Germline CDR1 SGHRS, CDR2 YFSETQ. The CDR3 reads CASSSGGANTEAFF. DNA of the CDR3: TGCGCCAGCAGCTCGGGGGGGGCGAACACTGAAGCTTTCTTT.

The chain employs TRBV10-1 and TRBJ2-3; 8 nucleotides line up with TRBD2. Germline CDR1 reads WNHNN; CDR2 reads SYGVQD (reference sequence). This CDR3 has 16 amino acids. The junction had 8 bases not matched to a gene; V was cut back by 4 bases and J by 2 bases. Here the CDR3 DNA reads TGCGCCAGCAGTGGGGTAATAGCGGGGAACACAGATACGCAGTATTTT. Translated, it gives CASSGVIAGNTDTQYF.

The chain carries TRBV6-1 and TRBJ2-1, with D possibly TRBD2 on 5 matching bases. Germline CDR1 reads MNHNS; CDR2 reads SASEGT. Trimming pared 1 base from V and 8 bases from J, leaving 15 bases between. This CDR3 comprises 15 residues. Here the CDR3 reads CASSEVRWRRDEQFF. CDR3 nucleotides: TGTGCCAGCAGTGAAGTTAGATGGAGGCGCGATGAGCAGTTCTTC.